This TCR beta chain was sequenced in a study of T-cell reconstitution after alpha-beta-depleted transplantation in children (dated by TCRdb to 2015 to 2016). Concerning the study at large: The study quantitatively tracked T-cell immune reconstitution after TCRalphabeta/CD19-depleted allogeneic hematopoietic cell transplantation in children using TCR repertoire profiling.

The library came from PCR. Sequencing was carried out with an Illumina HiSeq 2500. TCR library preparation used molecular barcoding, with unique molecular identifiers applied to normalize quantification of the TCRbeta repertoire. In-frame beta chains were kept once TCRdb had trimmed the public reads at Q25 with fastp and called clones with MiXCR. Each record represents a unique CDR3 protein, reported with the most common genes and DNA among its rows. The sample table lists hundreds of thousands of distinct CDR3 sequences, about an eighth of them with a count of one. The ten largest make up 4% to 5.5% of the sample. The V and J ends are trimmed by 3 bases and 10 bases, leaving 10 bases between them. From its cysteine to its phenylalanine, the CDR3 spans 12 amino acids. This entry keeps only the CDR3 DNA: 36 bases, framed from base 1. In this sample, this clonotype turned up many times. The antigen this receptor binds is unknown. There are no base qualities to consult, and no much larger clone falls within one base.

Sequenced material: PBMCs, taken from the stem cell graft. This TCR was sampled from a human donor who donated a stem cell graft to a child with Fanconi anemia. The rearranged segments are TRBV12-3 or TRBV12-4 and TRBJ2-1, with an unclear D gene assignment. The DNA sequence reads TGTGCCAGCAGTTTCTCGGGTGGAGAGCAGTTCTTC. Its translation is CASSFSGGEQFF.